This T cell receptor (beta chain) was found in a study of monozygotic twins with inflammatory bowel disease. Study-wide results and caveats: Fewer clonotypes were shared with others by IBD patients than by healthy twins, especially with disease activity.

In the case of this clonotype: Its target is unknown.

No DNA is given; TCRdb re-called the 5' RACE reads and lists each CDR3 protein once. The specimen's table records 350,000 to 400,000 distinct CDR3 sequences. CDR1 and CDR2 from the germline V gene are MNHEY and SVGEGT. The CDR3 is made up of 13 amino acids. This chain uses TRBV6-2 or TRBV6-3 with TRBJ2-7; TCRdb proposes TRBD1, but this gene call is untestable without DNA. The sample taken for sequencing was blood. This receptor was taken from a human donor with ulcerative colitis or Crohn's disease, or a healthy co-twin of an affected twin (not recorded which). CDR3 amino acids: CASNGQGAREQYF.